The clone carrying this T cell receptor (beta chain) has a handful of counts. Through a sample-barcoded 5' primer and a J-beta primer mix, a second PCR was run for about 6 to 12 cycles. TCRdb processed the 5' RACE reads anew with MiXCR; each CDR3 protein has one entry. The repertoire holds 380,000 or so distinct CDR3 sequences, with about 55% as singletons. The sample is drawn from a study of blood T cells in healthy people across ages. Germline V gene sequence: CDR1 SGDLS, CDR2 YYNGEE. The CDR3 spans 15 residues. Trimming left V 3 bases short and J 7 bases short, with 14 bases between. Sequencing used blood. The sequence came from a man aged 55 to 70 in good health. The chain links TRBV9 to TRBJ1-6; a possible D gene is TRBD1 (6 bases). CDR3 nucleotides: TGTGCCAGCAGCGGGGGAACAGGGTGGAATTCACCCCTCCACTTT. Protein sequence: CASSGGTGWNSPLHF.